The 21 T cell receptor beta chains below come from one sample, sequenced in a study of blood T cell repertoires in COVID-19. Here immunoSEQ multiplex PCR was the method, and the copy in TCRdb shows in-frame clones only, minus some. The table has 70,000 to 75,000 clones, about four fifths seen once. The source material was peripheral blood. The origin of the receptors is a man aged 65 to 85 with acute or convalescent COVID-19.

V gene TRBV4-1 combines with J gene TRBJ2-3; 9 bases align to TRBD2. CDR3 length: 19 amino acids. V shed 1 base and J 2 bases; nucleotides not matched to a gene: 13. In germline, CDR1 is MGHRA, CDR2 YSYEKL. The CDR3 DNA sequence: TGCGCCAGCAGCCAAGTCCGCCTAGCGGGACAAGCTTCCACAGATACGCAGTATTTT. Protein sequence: CASSQVRLAGQASTDTQYF.

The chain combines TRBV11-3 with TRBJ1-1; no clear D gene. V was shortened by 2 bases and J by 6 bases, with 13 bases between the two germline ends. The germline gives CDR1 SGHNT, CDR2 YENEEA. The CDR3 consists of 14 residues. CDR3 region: CASSLSPHQAEAFF. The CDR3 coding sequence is TGTGCCAGCAGCTTATCGCCACACCAGGCTGAAGCTTTCTTT.

CDR3 sequence: CASRAQGFDEQYF. In DNA, the CDR3 is TGTGCCAGCAGGGCTCAGGGTTTCGACGAGCAGTACTTC. J is TRBJ2-7 and V is TRBV2; a possible D gene is TRBD1 (5 bases). Per the germline V gene, CDR1 is SNHLY and CDR2 is FYNNEI. Between the trimmed V and J ends, which lost 6 bases and 5 bases, there was a span of 14 bases. The CDR3 spans 13 residues.

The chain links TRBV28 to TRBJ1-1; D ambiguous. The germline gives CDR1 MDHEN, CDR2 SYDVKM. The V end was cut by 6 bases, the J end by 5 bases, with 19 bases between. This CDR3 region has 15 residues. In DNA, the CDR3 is TGTGCCAGCAGCCCTAGAGGCCCCCTAGGAACTGAAGCTTTCTTT. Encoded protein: CASSPRGPLGTEAFF. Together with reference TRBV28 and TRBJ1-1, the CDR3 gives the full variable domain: DVKVTQSSRYLVKRTGEKVFLECVQDMDHENMFWYRQDPGLGLRLIYFSYDVKMKEKGDIPEGYSVSREKKERFSLILESASTNQTSMYLCASSPRGPLGTEAFFGQGTRLTVV.

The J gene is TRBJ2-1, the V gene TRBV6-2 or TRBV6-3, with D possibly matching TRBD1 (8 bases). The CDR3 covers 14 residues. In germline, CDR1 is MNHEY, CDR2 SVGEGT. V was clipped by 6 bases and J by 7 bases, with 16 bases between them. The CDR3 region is CASSDRGGWNEQFF. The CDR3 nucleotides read TGTGCCAGCAGCGACAGGGGAGGGTGGAATGAGCAGTTCTTC.

The CDR3 here is CASSPTSGTRNEQFF. DNA of the CDR3: TGTGCCAGCTCACCCACTAGCGGGACTCGCAATGAGCAGTTCTTC. J is TRBJ2-1 and V is TRBV18; TRBD2 aligns across 10 bases. CDR1 and CDR2 from the germline V gene are KGHSH and LQKENI. V trimming: 3 bases; J trimming: 6 bases; junction bases outside the gene matches: 5. The CDR3 runs 15 residues.

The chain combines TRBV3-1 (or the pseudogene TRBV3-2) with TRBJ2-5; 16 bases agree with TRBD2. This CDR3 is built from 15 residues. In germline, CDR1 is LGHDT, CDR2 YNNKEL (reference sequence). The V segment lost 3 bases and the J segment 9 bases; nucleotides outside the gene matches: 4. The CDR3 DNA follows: TGTGCCAGCAGCCAGGTGGGACTAGCGGGAGGGGCCCAGTACTTC. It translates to CASSQVGLAGGAQYF.

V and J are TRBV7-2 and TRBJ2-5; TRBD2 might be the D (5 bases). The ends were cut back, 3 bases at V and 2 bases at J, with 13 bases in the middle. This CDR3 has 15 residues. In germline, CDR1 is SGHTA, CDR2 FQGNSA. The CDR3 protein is CASSFRGRGQETQYF. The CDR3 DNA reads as TGTGCCAGCAGCTTCCGGGGTAGAGGGCAAGAGACCCAGTACTTC.

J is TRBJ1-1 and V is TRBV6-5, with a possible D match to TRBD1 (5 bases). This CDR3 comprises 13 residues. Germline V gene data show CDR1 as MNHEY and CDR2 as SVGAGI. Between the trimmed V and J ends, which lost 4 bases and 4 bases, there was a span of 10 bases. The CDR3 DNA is TGTGCCAGCAGTTCTCAGGGTGCCACTGAAGCTTTCTTT. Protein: CASSSQGATEAFF.

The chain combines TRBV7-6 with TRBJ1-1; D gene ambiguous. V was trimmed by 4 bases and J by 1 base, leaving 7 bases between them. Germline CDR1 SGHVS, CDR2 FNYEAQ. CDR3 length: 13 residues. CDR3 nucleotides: TGTGCCAGCAGCTCCGGGGAGAACACTGAAGCTTTCTTT. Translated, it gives CASSSGENTEAFF.

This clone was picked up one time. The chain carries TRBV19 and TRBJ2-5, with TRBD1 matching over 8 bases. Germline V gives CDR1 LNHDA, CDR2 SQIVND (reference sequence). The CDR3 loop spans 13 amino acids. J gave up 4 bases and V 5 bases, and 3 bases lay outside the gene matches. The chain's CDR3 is CASSFQGAETQYF. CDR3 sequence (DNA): TGTGCCAGTAGTTTCCAGGGGGCAGAGACCCAGTACTTC.

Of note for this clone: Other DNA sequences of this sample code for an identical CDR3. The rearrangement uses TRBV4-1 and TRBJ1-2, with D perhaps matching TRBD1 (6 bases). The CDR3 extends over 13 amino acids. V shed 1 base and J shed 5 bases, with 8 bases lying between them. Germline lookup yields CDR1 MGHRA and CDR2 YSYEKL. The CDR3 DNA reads TGCGCCAGCAGCCAAGGCCAGGGGTATGGCTACACCTTC. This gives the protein CASSQGQGYGYTF.

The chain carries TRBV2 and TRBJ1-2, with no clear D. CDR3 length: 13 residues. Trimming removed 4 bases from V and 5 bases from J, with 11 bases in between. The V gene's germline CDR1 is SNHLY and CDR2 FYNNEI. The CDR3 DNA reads TGTGCCAGCAGTGCGCGGTCCTCTTATGGCTACACCTTC. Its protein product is CASSARSSYGYTF.

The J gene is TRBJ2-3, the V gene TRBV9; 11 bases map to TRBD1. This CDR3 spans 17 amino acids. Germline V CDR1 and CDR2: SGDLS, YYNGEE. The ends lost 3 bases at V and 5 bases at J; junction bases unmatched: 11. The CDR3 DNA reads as TGTGCCAGCAGCGCGCGGACAGGGGGCGATTACGAAGATACGCAGTATTTT. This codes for CASSARTGGDYEDTQYF.

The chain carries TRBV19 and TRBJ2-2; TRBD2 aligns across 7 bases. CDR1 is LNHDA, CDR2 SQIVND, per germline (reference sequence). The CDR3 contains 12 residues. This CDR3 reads CAAGLNTGELFF. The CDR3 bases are TGTGCAGCGGGACTGAACACCGGGGAGCTGTTTTTT.

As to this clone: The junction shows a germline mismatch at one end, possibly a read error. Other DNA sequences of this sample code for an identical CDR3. In DNA, the CDR3 is TGTGCCAGTAGCGTAGGTTTGGGGAGTAGCGGGAGCCCCCATGCCTACGAGCAGTACTTC. It is translated as CASSVGLGSSGSPHAYEQYF. The J gene is TRBJ2-7, the V gene TRBV9; 9 bases are a match to TRBD2. The germline gives CDR1 SGDLS, CDR2 YYNGEE. The CDR3 is 20 residues long.

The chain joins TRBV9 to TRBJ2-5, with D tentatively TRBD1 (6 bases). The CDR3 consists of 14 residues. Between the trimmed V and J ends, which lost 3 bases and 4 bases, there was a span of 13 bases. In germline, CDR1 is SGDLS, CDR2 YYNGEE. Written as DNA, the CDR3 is TGTGCCAGCAGCGCCAGTCTCAGGGGAGAGACCCAGTACTTC. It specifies CASSASLRGETQYF.

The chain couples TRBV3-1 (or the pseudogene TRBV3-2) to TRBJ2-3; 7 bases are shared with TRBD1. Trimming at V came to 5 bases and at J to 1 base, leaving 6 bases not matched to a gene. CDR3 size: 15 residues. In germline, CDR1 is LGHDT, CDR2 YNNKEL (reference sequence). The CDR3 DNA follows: TGTGCCAGCAGCTCGCAGGGGGTCGGCACAGATACGCAGTATTTT. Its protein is CASSSQGVGTDTQYF.

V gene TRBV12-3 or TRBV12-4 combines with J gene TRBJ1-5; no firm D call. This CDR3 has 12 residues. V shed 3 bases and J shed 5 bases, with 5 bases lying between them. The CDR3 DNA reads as TGTGCCAGCAGTTTGGGAGATCAGCCCCAGCATTTT. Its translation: CASSLGDQPQHF.

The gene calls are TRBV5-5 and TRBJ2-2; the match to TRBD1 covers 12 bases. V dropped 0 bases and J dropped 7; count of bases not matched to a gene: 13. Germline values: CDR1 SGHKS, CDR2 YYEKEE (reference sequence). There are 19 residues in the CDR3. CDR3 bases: TGTGCCAGCAGCTTGGACGGGACAGGGGGCAGTTTGGGGAACGGGGAGCTGTTTTTT. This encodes CASSLDGTGGSLGNGELFF.

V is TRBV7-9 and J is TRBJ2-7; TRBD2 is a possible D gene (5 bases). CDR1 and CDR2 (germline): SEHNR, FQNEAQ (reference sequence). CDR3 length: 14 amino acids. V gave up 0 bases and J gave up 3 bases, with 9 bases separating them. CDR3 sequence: CASSLAAAGYEQYF. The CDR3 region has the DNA TGTGCCAGCAGCTTAGCCGCGGCGGGCTACGAGCAGTACTTC.